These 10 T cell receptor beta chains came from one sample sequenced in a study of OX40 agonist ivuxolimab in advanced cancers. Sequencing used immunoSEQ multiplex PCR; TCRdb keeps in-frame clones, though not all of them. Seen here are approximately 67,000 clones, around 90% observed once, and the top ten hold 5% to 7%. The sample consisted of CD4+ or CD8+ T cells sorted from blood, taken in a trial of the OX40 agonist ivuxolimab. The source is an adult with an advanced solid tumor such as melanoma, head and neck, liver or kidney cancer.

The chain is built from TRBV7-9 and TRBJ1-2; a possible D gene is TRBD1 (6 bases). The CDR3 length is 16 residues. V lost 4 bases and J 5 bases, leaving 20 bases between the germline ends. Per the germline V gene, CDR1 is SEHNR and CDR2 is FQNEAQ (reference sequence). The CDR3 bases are TGTGCCAGCAGCTCGGAGGGACACAGGGCTCCTTATGGCTACACCTTC. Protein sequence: CASSSEGHRAPYGYTF.

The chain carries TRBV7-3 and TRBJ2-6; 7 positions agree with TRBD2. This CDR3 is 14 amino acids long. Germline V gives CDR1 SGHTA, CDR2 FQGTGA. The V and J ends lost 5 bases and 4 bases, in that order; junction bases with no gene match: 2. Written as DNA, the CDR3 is TGTGCCAGCAGCCCGGGAGGCGGGGCCAACGTCCTGACTTTC. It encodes CASSPGGGANVLTF.

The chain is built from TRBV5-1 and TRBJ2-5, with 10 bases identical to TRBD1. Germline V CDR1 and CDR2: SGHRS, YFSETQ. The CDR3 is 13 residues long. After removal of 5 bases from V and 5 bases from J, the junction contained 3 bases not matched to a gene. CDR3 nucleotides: TGCGCCAGCAGGACAGGGGGCGGGGAGACCCAGTACTTC. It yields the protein CASRTGGGETQYF.

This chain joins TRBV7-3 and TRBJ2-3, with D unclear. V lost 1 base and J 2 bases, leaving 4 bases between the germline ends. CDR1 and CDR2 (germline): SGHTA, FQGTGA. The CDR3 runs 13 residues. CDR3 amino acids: CASSLIPTDTQYF. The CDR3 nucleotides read TGTGCCAGCAGCTTAATACCCACAGATACGCAGTATTTT.

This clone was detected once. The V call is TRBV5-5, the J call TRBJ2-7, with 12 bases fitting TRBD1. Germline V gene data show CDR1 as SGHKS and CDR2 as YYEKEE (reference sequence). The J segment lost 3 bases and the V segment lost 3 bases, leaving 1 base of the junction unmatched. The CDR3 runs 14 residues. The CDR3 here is CASSWDRGLYEQYF. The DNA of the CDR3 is TGTGCCAGCAGCTGGGACAGGGGGCTCTACGAGCAGTACTTC.

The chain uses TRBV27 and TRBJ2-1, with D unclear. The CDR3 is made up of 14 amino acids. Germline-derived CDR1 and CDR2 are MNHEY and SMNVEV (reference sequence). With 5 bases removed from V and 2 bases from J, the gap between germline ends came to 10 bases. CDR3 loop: CASSPRLTYNEQFF. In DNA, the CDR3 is TGTGCCAGCAGTCCCCGGCTAACCTACAATGAGCAGTTCTTC.

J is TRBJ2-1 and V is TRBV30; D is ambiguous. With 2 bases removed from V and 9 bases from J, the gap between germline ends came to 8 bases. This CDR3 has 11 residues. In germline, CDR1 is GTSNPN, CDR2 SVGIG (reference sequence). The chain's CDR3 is CAWSKAIEQFF. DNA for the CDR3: TGTGCCTGGAGTAAGGCTATTGAGCAGTTCTTC.

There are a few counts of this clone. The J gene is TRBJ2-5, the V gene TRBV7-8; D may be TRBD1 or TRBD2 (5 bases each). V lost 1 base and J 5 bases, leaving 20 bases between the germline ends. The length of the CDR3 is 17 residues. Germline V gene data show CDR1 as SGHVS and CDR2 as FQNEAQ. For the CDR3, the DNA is TGTGCCAGCAGCTTAGGGTCGTCAGGGTGGACGGGGGAGACCCAGTACTTC. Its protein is CASSLGSSGWTGETQYF.

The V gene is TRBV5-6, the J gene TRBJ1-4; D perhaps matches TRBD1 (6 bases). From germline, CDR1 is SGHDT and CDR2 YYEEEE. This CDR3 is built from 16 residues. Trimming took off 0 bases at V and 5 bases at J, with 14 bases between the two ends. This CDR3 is CASSLGPDSLNEKLFF. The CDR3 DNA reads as TGTGCCAGCAGCTTGGGTCCGGACAGTCTGAATGAAAAACTGTTTTTT.

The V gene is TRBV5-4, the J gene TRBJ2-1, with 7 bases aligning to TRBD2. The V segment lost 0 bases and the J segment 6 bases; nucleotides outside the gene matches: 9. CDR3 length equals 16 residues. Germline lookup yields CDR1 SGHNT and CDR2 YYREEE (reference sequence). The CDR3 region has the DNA TGTGCCAGCAGCTTGGAGCGGGGTACTCCATTCAATGAGCAGTTCTTC. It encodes CASSLERGTPFNEQFF.